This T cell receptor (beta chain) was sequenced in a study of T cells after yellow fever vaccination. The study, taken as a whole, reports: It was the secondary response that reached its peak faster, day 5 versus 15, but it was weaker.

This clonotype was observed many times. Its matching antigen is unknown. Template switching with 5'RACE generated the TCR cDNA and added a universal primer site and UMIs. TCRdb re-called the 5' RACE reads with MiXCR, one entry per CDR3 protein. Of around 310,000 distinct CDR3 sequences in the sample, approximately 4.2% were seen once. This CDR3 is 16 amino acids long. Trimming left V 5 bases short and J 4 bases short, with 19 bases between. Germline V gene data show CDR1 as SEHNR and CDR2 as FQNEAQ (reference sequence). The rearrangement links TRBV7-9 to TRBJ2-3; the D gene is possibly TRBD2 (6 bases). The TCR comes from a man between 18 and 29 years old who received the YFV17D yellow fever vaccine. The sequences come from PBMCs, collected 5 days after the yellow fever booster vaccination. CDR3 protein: CASSNLLDYTSDTQYF. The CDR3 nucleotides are TGTGCCAGCAGCAACCTGTTGGACTATACCTCAGATACGCAGTATTTT.